Shown below are 24 T cell receptor beta chains from a single sample sequenced in a study of blood T cell repertoires in COVID-19. Data came from immunoSEQ multiplex PCR; TCRdb stores just in-frame clones and leaves some out. Of some 160,000 clones listed, about nine tenths are singletons. Sequenced: peripheral blood. These receptors all come from a man aged 18 to 35 with COVID-19, enrolled during active disease.

The genes are TRBV4-1 and TRBJ2-3; no clear D gene. In germline, CDR1 is MGHRA, CDR2 YSYEKL. The length of the CDR3 is 15 residues. V lost 4 bases to trimming and J lost 1 base, with 12 bases between them. CDR3 in DNA: TGCGCCAGCAGCCCCTATTCTTCTGGCACAGATACGCAGTATTTT. It is translated as CASSPYSSGTDTQYF.

The genes are TRBV28 and TRBJ2-7; 10 nucleotides line up with TRBD1. The ends lost 3 bases at V and 3 bases at J; junction bases unmatched: 2. In germline, CDR1 is MDHEN, CDR2 SYDVKM. The CDR3 is made up of 14 amino acids. The CDR3 DNA sequence: TGTGCCAGCAGTTTGGGGGACAGGGGCTACGAGCAGTACTTC. Translation: CASSLGDRGYEQYF.

This clone was observed a few times. The rearrangement links TRBV10-3 to TRBJ1-1; D call uncertain. There are 13 residues in the CDR3. CDR1 is ENHRY, CDR2 SYGVKD, per germline. V was cut by 0 bases and J by 1 base, with 3 bases left in between. The chain's CDR3 is CAISESRNTEAFF. CDR3 DNA: TGTGCCATCAGTGAGTCCAGGAACACTGAAGCTTTCTTT.

The CDR3 nucleotides are TGTGCCAGCAGCCGTCCCTACAATGAGCAGTTCTTC. Residues: CASSRPYNEQFF. This chain links TRBV27 with TRBJ2-1, with D uncertain. The ends were cut back, 6 bases at V and 2 bases at J, with 5 bases in the middle. Germline assignment: CDR1 MNHEY and CDR2 SMNVEV (reference sequence). The CDR3 has 12 amino acids.

V usage is TRBV4-3 and J usage is TRBJ2-7, with TRBD2 matching 8 bases. The V and J ends lost 1 base and 5 bases, in that order; junction bases with no gene match: 4. Germline V lookup: CDR1 LGHNA, CDR2 YSLEER. There are 14 residues in the CDR3. The CDR3 loop reads CASSQAGGPDEQYF. Written as DNA, the CDR3 is TGCGCCAGCAGCCAAGCGGGAGGGCCTGACGAGCAGTACTTC.

The sample holds one count of this clone. V and J are TRBV28 and TRBJ1-5; 12 bases are a match to TRBD1. This CDR3 has 20 amino acids. Trimming took 0 bases from V and 0 from J; bases not matched to a gene: 9. In germline, CDR1 is MDHEN, CDR2 SYDVKM. CDR3 sequence reads: CASSLWGQGALDSSNQPQHF. The CDR3 DNA sequence: TGTGCCAGCAGTTTATGGGGACAGGGGGCCCTGGACTCTAGCAATCAGCCCCAGCATTTT.

This clone was detected only once. This sequence joins TRBV11-2 and TRBJ2-7; TRBD2 is a possible D gene (5 bases). Germline V gene data show CDR1 as SGHAT and CDR2 as FQNNGV. The CDR3 totals 15 residues. V was cut by 3 bases and J by 0 bases, with 12 bases left in between. CDR3 DNA sequence: TGTGCCAGCAGCTTTGGGCGGGTAAGCTCCTACGAGCAGTACTTC. Translation: CASSFGRVSSYEQYF.

The count of this clone is one. The chain uses TRBV12-3 or TRBV12-4 and TRBJ1-3; D uncertain. The CDR3 covers 13 residues. V shed 7 bases and J shed 4 bases, with 11 bases lying between them. The CDR3 reads CASTERVGNTIYF. CDR3 sequence (DNA): TGTGCCAGCACCGAACGAGTGGGAAACACCATATATTTT.

The V call is TRBV12-2, the J call TRBJ1-5; no check of the table's D call, TRBD1, against the DNA was made. TRBV12-2 is a listed pseudogene. The CDR3 has 13 residues. CDR3 region: CAHPQGAHQPQHF. DNA for the CDR3: TGTGCGCACCCCCAGGGGGCTCATCAGCCCCAGCATTTT.

J is TRBJ2-7 and V is TRBV2; D gene uncertain. Germline assignment: CDR1 SNHLY and CDR2 FYNNEI. The CDR3 length is 13 residues. V dropped 4 bases and J dropped 3 bases, with 10 bases sitting between them. The CDR3 nucleotides are TGTGCCAGCAGTGTCTTTCGGTACTACGAGCAGTACTTC. Its protein product is CASSVFRYYEQYF.

The chain joins TRBV5-1 to TRBJ2-4, with D possibly TRBD1 on 5 matching bases. The germline V gene has CDR1 SGHRS and CDR2 YFSETQ. This CDR3 spans 14 amino acids. Trimming pared 4 bases from V and 0 bases from J, leaving 8 bases between. The CDR3 DNA sequence: TGCGCCAGCAGCCAGACAGTAGCCAAAAACATTCAGTACTTC. Translation: CASSQTVAKNIQYF.

The chain employs TRBV28 and TRBJ1-5; no clear D. CDR1 is MDHEN and CDR2 is SYDVKM in the germline V gene. Trimming cost V 5 bases and J 6 bases, with 14 bases left between them. The CDR3 runs to 14 residues. CDR3 amino acids: CASSPHMAGQPQHF. CDR3 in DNA: TGTGCCAGCAGTCCTCACATGGCAGGTCAGCCCCAGCATTTT.

The rearrangement links TRBV6-4 to TRBJ2-7; the D is unclear. The CDR3 contains 12 residues. CDR1 is MRHNA and CDR2 is SNTAGT in the germline V gene. The V gene lost 2 bases and the J gene lost 6 bases, with 8 bases spanning the gap. This chain's CDR3 is CASSDVGCEQYF. As DNA, the CDR3 is TGTGCCAGCAGTGACGTCGGGTGCGAGCAGTACTTC.

The chain recombines TRBV5-6 with TRBJ1-2; maybe TRBD1 (6 bases). Per the germline V gene, CDR1 is SGHDT and CDR2 is YYEEEE. The CDR3 contains 13 residues. V lost 4 bases, J lost 4 bases, and 11 bases lay in between. The CDR3 is CASSPGTSYGYTF. CDR3 bases: TGTGCCAGCAGCCCCGGGACATCCTATGGCTACACCTTC.

V is TRBV6-2 or TRBV6-3 and J is TRBJ2-3; 14 bases line up with TRBD2. The CDR3 runs 20 residues. V dropped 2 bases and J dropped 2; count of bases not matched to a gene: 12. In germline, CDR1 is MNHEY, CDR2 SVGEGT. The CDR3 loop reads CASSYPVPGLAGAHTDTQYF. CDR3 DNA: TGTGCCAGCAGTTACCCAGTCCCGGGACTAGCGGGAGCTCACACAGATACGCAGTATTTT.

The chain combines TRBV7-6 with TRBJ1-4, with D unresolved. The V end was cut by 5 bases, the J end by 8 bases, with 18 bases between. Germline V gene data show CDR1 as SGHVS and CDR2 as FNYEAQ. The CDR3 loop spans 15 amino acids. CDR3: CASSPEARPREKLFF. In DNA form, the CDR3 reads TGTGCCAGCAGCCCTGAGGCCAGACCAAGAGAAAAACTGTTTTTT.

J is TRBJ2-3 and V is TRBV11-3; D is uncertain. The V end was cut by 5 bases, the J end by 3 bases, with 18 bases between. CDR3 length: 16 amino acids. Per the germline V gene, CDR1 is SGHNT and CDR2 is YENEEA. CDR3 residues: CASSLMAGDRTDTQYF. The CDR3 region has the DNA TGTGCCAGCAGCCTCATGGCCGGAGATCGGACAGATACGCAGTATTTT. The whole variable domain, remainder taken from reference TRBV11-3 and TRBJ2-3, is EAGVVQSPRYKIIEKKQPVAFWCNPISGHNTLYWYLQNLGQGPELLIRYENEEAVDDSQLPKDRFSAERLKGVDSTLKIQPAELGDSAVYLCASSLMAGDRTDTQYFGPGTRLTVL.

The chain couples TRBV7-9 to TRBJ1-2; weak D call: TRBD1 (5 bases). This CDR3 is built from 14 residues. Looked up from germline, CDR1 is SEHNR and CDR2 is FQNEAQ (reference sequence). The V end lost 5 bases, the J end lost 2 bases, and 12 bases lay between the germline ends. CDR3 bases: TGTGCCAGCAGCCCCCGGGGGGACAACTATGGCTACACCTTC. Translated: CASSPRGDNYGYTF.

This clone was detected only once. Germline is not matched at one junction end, which may reflect a read error. The chain uses TRBV7-2 and TRBJ1-6; D may be TRBD1 (5 bases). CDR1 is SGHTA and CDR2 is FQGNSA in the germline V gene. The CDR3 covers 15 residues. CDR3 bases: TGTGCGAGCATGGCAGGGCAAACTCTCGTATCACCCCTCCACTTT. The encoded protein is CASMAGQTLVSPLHF.

The chain uses TRBV28 and TRBJ2-1, with D tentatively TRBD2 (6 bases). Trimming took off 2 bases at V and 3 bases at J, with 14 bases between the two ends. CDR1 MDHEN and CDR2 SYDVKM come from the germline V gene. The CDR3 length is 16 residues. CDR3 nucleotide sequence: TGTGCCAGCAGTTTAGCTCGTCGGGACTTCTACAATGAGCAGTTCTTC. Protein sequence: CASSLARRDFYNEQFF.

As to this clone: One end of the junction fails to match germline, which may point to a read error. This chain links TRBV7-9 with TRBJ2-6; 9 nucleotides match TRBD2. The CDR3 consists of 18 residues. Germline loops: CDR1 SEHNR, CDR2 FQNEAQ (reference sequence). The CDR3 sequence: CASSLTVAGVSGSNVLTF. CDR3 nucleotide sequence: TGTGCCAGCAGCTTAACGGTAGCGGGAGTTAGTGGGTCCAACGTCCTGACTTTC. The entire variable domain, with the rest obtained from reference TRBV7-9 and TRBJ2-6, is as follows: DTGVSQNPRHKITKRGQNVTFRCDPISEHNRLYWYRQTLGQGPEFLTYFQNEAQLEKSRLLSDRFSAERPKGSFSTLEIQRTEQGDSAMYLCASSLTVAGVSGSNVLTFGAGSRLTVL.

The V and J genes are TRBV29-1 and TRBJ2-7; TRBD1 agrees at 10 bases. V shed 4 bases, J shed 5 bases, and the junction held 14 bases outside the gene matches. CDR1 and CDR2 (germline): SQVTM, ANQGSEA. This CDR3 contains 16 residues. The CDR3 DNA reads as TGCAGCGTTGTCCTACCAAGGACAGGGGGGTCAAACGAGCAGTACTTC. This gives the protein CSVVLPRTGGSNEQYF.

This chain joins TRBV12-3 or TRBV12-4 and TRBJ2-7; D is uncertain. This CDR3 has 11 residues. The V and J ends lost 5 bases and 3 bases respectively, with 5 bases between them. The CDR3 sequence is CASSPGYEQYF. The CDR3 coding sequence is TGTGCCAGCAGTCCAGGCTACGAGCAGTACTTC.

The J gene is TRBJ1-1, the V gene TRBV30; D gene uncertain. This CDR3 region has 14 residues. Trimming pared 3 bases from V and 0 bases from J, leaving 11 bases between. Germline lookup yields CDR1 GTSNPN and CDR2 SVGIG (reference sequence). In nucleotides, the CDR3 is TGTGCCTGGAGCGGACCGACTATGAACACTGAAGCTTTCTTT. Translated, it gives CAWSGPTMNTEAFF.